These T cell receptor beta chains were read from a single sample in a study of blood T cell repertoires in COVID-19. The assay was immunoSEQ multiplex PCR, and TCRdb's table has in-frame clones only and misses some. The table shows approximately 150,000 clones, with around 83% occurring only once. The sequenced sample consisted of peripheral blood. These receptors all stem from a human donor with acute or convalescent COVID-19. The donor label of this sample is uncertain. Both conserved end residues are part of each CDR3. A D gene is named only where the DNA matches it firmly. Size tells how often a clone was seen (once, few, many) or the class of an expanded clone, and some rows leave it out.

v_call: TRBV7-2
d_call: TRBD2
clone_size: NA
j_call: TRBJ2-2
cdr3_nt: TGTGCCAGCAGCTTAGTAATGGGGGGGGACGGGGAGCTGTTTTTT
cdr3_aa: CASSLVMGGDGELFF

v_call: TRBV7-3
d_call: TRBD1
clone_size: NA
j_call: TRBJ2-3
cdr3_nt: TGTGCCAGCAGCTCCCGACAGGGGGGAGGAGATACGCAGTATTTT
cdr3_aa: CASSSRQGGGDTQYF

v_call: TRBV27
d_call: TRBD1
clone_size: NA
j_call: TRBJ1-1
cdr3_nt: TGTGCCAGCAGTTTAAGCACCTGGGACAGTTCATACACTGAAGCTTTCTTT
cdr3_aa: CASSLSTWDSSYTEAFF

v_call: TRBV2
d_call: NA
clone_size: NA
j_call: TRBJ1-5
cdr3_nt: TGTGCCAGCATAAGGGGGAGGGAGAATCAGCCCCAGCATTTT
cdr3_aa: CASIRGRENQPQHF

v_call: TRBV7-2
d_call: TRBD1
clone_size: NA
j_call: TRBJ1-5
cdr3_nt: TGTGCCAGCAGCTTAGCGCCCCGGACAGGGGGCTTTCAGCCCCAGCATTTT
cdr3_aa: CASSLAPRTGGFQPQHF

v_call: TRBV11-2
d_call: NA
clone_size: NA
j_call: TRBJ1-2
cdr3_nt: TGTGCCAGCAGCCCCACAGGTTTCGGCTACACCTTC
cdr3_aa: CASSPTGFGYTF

v_call: TRBV29-1
d_call: NA
clone_size: once
j_call: TRBJ1-2
cdr3_nt: TGCAGCGCGAGAAGGGAGAACTATGGCTACACCTTC
cdr3_aa: CSARRENYGYTF

v_call: TRBV29-1
d_call: NA
clone_size: NA
j_call: TRBJ1-2
cdr3_nt: TGCAGCGTTGAAGATTGGGGGGGCAATGGCTACACCTTC
cdr3_aa: CSVEDWGGNGYTF

v_call: TRBV7-9
d_call: NA
clone_size: NA
j_call: TRBJ1-2
cdr3_nt: TGTGCCAGCAGCTTAGGAGGGAACTATGGCTACACCTTC
cdr3_aa: CASSLGGNYGYTF

v_call: TRBV19
d_call: TRBD1
clone_size: NA
j_call: TRBJ2-7
cdr3_nt: TGTGCCAGTACCGTGACAGGGGCCGACTACGAGCAGTACTTC
cdr3_aa: CASTVTGADYEQYF

v_call: TRBV15
d_call: TRBD1
clone_size: once
j_call: TRBJ1-6
cdr3_nt: TGTGCCACCAGCAGGGACCTGAACCGGGACAGGGTGCATTCACCCCTCCACTTT
cdr3_aa: CATSRDLNRDRVHSPLHF

v_call: TRBV2
d_call: TRBD1
clone_size: NA
j_call: TRBJ1-1
cdr3_nt: TGTGCCAGCAGTGACCAGGGGGCGTGGGGCACTGAAGCTTTCTTT
cdr3_aa: CASSDQGAWGTEAFF

v_call: TRBV28
d_call: TRBD1
clone_size: NA
j_call: TRBJ2-3
cdr3_nt: TGTGCCAGCAGTGGGACAGTCACAGATACGCAGTATTTT
cdr3_aa: CASSGTVTDTQYF

v_call: TRBV5-1
d_call: TRBD2
clone_size: NA
j_call: TRBJ2-3
cdr3_nt: TGCGCCAGCAGCTTGCCACTAGCGGGGGGACTCACAGATACGCAGTATTTT
cdr3_aa: CASSLPLAGGLTDTQYF

v_call: TRBV4-1
d_call: NA
clone_size: few
j_call: TRBJ1-1
cdr3_nt: TGCGCCAGCAGCCAAGAAAACCAGGGTGGCACTGAAGCTTTCTTT
cdr3_aa: CASSQENQGGTEAFF

v_call: TRBV7-8
d_call: NA
clone_size: NA
j_call: TRBJ2-7
cdr3_nt: TGTGCCAGCAGCTTAGCTGACAGCTTCTACGAGCAGTACTTC
cdr3_aa: CASSLADSFYEQYF

v_call: TRBV4-2
d_call: NA
clone_size: NA
j_call: TRBJ2-5
cdr3_nt: TGTGCCAGCAGCCCATCGGTCCGGGAGACCCAGTACTTC
cdr3_aa: CASSPSVRETQYF

v_call: TRBV24-1
d_call: TRBD1
clone_size: NA
j_call: TRBJ1-2
cdr3_nt: TGTGCCACCAGTGGGACAGGTTTGACCTATGGCTACACCTTC
cdr3_aa: CATSGTGLTYGYTF

v_call: TRBV6-6
d_call: TRBD1
clone_size: NA
j_call: TRBJ1-5
cdr3_nt: TGTGCCAGCAGTTACTCCTTGACAGGGCAAGTTCAGCCCCAGCATTTT
cdr3_aa: CASSYSLTGQVQPQHF

v_call: TRBV18
d_call: NA
clone_size: few
j_call: TRBJ2-5
cdr3_nt: TGTGCCAGCTCAACATTGGGACTCGAGACCCAGTACTTC
cdr3_aa: CASSTLGLETQYF

v_call: TRBV19
d_call: TRBD2
clone_size: NA
j_call: TRBJ2-5
cdr3_nt: TGTGCCAGTACCGCTAGCGGGGGAAAAGAGACCCAGTACTTC
cdr3_aa: CASTASGGKETQYF

v_call: TRBV27
d_call: TRBD1
clone_size: NA
j_call: TRBJ1-4
cdr3_nt: TGTGCCAGCAGAAGGGACAGTGGGCATAATGAAAAACTGTTTTTT
cdr3_aa: CASRRDSGHNEKLFF

v_call: TRBV27
d_call: TRBD2
clone_size: NA
j_call: TRBJ2-1
cdr3_nt: TGTGCCAGCAGTATGGGACTAGCGAGTTATGAGCAGTTCTTC
cdr3_aa: CASSMGLASYEQFF